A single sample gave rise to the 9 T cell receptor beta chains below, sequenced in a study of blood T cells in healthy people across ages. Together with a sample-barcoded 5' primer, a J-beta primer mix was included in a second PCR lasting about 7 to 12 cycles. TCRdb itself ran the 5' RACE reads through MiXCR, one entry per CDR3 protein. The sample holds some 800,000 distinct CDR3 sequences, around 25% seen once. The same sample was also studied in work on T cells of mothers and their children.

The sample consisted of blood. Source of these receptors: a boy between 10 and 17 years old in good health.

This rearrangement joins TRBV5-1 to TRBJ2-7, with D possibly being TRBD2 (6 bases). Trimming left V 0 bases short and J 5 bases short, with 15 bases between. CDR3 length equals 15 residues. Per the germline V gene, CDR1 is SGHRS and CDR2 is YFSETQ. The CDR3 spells CASSLARETPHEQYF. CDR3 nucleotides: TGCGCCAGCAGCTTGGCACGGGAGACCCCCCACGAGCAGTACTTC.

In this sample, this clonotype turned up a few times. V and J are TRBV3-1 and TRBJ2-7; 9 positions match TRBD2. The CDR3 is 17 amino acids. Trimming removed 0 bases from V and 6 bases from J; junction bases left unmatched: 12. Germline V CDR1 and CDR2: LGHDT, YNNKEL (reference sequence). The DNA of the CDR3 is TGTGCCAGCAGCCAAGAATGGGGCCCTAGCGGGAATGGCGAGCAGTACTTC. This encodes CASSQEWGPSGNGEQYF.

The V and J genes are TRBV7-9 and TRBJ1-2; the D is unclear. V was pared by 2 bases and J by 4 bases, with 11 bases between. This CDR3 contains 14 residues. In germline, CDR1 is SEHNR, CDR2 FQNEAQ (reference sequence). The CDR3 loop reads CASSLTGDTYGYTF. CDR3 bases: TGTGCCAGCAGCTTAACGGGCGACACCTATGGCTACACCTTC.

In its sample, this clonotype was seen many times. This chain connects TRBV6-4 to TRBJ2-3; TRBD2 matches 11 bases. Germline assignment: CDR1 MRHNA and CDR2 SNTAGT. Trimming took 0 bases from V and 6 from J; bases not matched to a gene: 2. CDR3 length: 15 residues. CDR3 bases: TGTGCCAGCAGTGACTCTAGCGGGGGGGCGGATACGCAGTATTTT. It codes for CASSDSSGGADTQYF.

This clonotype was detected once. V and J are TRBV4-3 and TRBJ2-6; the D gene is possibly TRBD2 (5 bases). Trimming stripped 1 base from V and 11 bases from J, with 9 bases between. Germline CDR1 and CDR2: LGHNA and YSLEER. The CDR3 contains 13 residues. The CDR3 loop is CASSQGRMDVLTF. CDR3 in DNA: TGCGCCAGCAGCCAAGGGAGGATGGACGTCCTGACTTTC.

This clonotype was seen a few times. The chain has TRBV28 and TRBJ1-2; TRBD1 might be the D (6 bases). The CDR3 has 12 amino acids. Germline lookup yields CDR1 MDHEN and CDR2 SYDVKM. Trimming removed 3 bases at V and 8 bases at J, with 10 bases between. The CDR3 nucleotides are TGTGCCAGCAGTTTCGGGGGGCAGGGCTACACCTTC. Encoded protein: CASSFGGQGYTF.

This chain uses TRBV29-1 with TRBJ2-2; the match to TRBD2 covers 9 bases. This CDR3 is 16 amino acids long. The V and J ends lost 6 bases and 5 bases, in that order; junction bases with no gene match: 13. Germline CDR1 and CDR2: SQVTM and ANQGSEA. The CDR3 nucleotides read TGCAGCGTCCTACTTGCGGCTACTAGCGGGACCGGGGAGCTGTTTTTT. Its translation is CSVLLAATSGTGELFF.

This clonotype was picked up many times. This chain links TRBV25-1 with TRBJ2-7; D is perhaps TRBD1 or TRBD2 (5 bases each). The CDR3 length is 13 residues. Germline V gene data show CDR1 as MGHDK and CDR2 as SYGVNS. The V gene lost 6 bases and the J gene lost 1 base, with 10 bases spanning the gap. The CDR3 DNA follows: TGTGCCAGCAGAGGGGACGGTTCCTACGAGCAGTACTTC. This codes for CASRGDGSYEQYF.

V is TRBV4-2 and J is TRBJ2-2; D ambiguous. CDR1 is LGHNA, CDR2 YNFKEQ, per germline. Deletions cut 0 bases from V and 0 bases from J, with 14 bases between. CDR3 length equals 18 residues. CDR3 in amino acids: CASSQESVAATNTGELFF. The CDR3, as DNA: TGTGCCAGCAGCCAAGAATCGGTGGCTGCTACGAACACCGGGGAGCTGTTTTTT.